This T cell receptor beta chain came from a study of beta chain features in type 1 diabetes. Germline values: CDR1 SGHDT, CDR2 YYEEEE. The CDR3 totals 14 residues. V shed 4 bases and J 10 bases; nucleotides not matched to a gene: 10. Stem cell-like memory, regulatory, central memory and naive CD4+ cells were sorted via CD45RO/CCR7/CD25/CD127/CD95/CD27. A remark on this clone: Its antigen is as yet unknown.

Sequencing targeted expressed TCRB transcripts, as all isolated RNA had been reverse transcribed. TCRdb keeps only in-frame clones here, not all; method: immunoSEQ multiplex PCR. Counted here are around 130,000 clones, 9% occurring once; the ten biggest clones make up roughly 0.75%. Study conclusions and caveats: Shorter TCRB CDR3s, moderately but significantly so, were found in Type 1 diabetes patients in all four CD4+ subsets.

The specimen was central memory CD4+ T cells from blood. The receptor was isolated from a man aged 25-45 years with type 1 diabetes. This sequence joins TRBV5-6 and TRBJ1-1; 10 bases map to TRBD1. For the CDR3, the DNA is TGTGCCAGCAGCCACGTTGACAGGGGGCAAGGAGCTTTCTTT. It is translated as CASSHVDRGQGAFF.